This is a list of T cell receptor beta chains from one sample in a study of identical twins. TCRdb independently ran MiXCR on the 5' RACE reads; one entry per CDR3 protein. Of about 530,000 distinct CDR3 sequences listed, over 12% are singletons. Separately, the same data were catalogued under a study of yellow fever vaccine responses in identical twins.

The material sequenced was CD4+ T cells sorted from blood. These receptors came from a woman under 30 in good health. CDR3s include the opening cysteine and the closing phenylalanine or tryptophan. D genes are given only for firm matches. Clone size is not always given. Where it is, it says once, few, many or a class for expanded clones.

CDR3 DNA: TGTGCCAGCAGTTATGGGCGTCGCACAGATACGCAGTATTTT; CDR3 protein: CASSYGRRTDTQYF; D gene: -; clone size: few; V gene: TRBV6-2/TRBV6-3; J gene: TRBJ2-3
CDR3 DNA: TGTGCCAGCAGGGGACAGGATAGAAACATTCAGTACTTC; CDR3 protein: CASRGQDRNIQYF; D gene: TRBD1; clone size: many; V gene: TRBV12-3/TRBV12-4; J gene: TRBJ2-4
CDR3 DNA: TGTGCCAGCAGCGCCGGGTTGGCAGATACGCAGTATTTT; CDR3 protein: CASSAGLADTQYF; D gene: -; clone size: many; V gene: TRBV12-3/TRBV12-4; J gene: TRBJ2-3
CDR3 DNA: TGTGCCACCAGCAGTGGACTAGCGGGAGGTTTCTACAATGAGCAGTTCTTC; CDR3 protein: CATSSGLAGGFYNEQFF; D gene: TRBD2; clone size: -; V gene: TRBV15; J gene: TRBJ2-1
CDR3 DNA: TGTGCCAGCAGTCCCATTTATAGCAATCAGCCCCAGCATTTT; CDR3 protein: CASSPIYSNQPQHF; D gene: -; clone size: -; V gene: TRBV12-3/TRBV12-4; J gene: TRBJ1-5
CDR3 DNA: TGTGCCAGCAGCCCGCGGGACGGCCGATCGTTTTATGGCTACACCTTC; CDR3 protein: CASSPRDGRSFYGYTF; D gene: -; clone size: few; V gene: TRBV11-2; J gene: TRBJ1-2
CDR3 DNA: TGCGCCAGCAGCCCGGTGCTGGGGTGGCAGACCCAGTACTTC; CDR3 protein: CASSPVLGWQTQYF; D gene: -; clone size: -; V gene: TRBV5-1; J gene: TRBJ2-5
CDR3 DNA: TGTGCCACCAGTGATTTGCATAGCGATCGGACCGGGGAGCTGTTTTTT; CDR3 protein: CATSDLHSDRTGELFF; D gene: -; clone size: few; V gene: TRBV24-1; J gene: TRBJ2-2
CDR3 DNA: TGTGCCAGCAGCTTAGCGGGAGGAGACAATCAGCCCCAGCATTTT; CDR3 protein: CASSLAGGDNQPQHF; D gene: -; clone size: few; V gene: TRBV7-6; J gene: TRBJ1-5
CDR3 DNA: TGTGCCAGTAACCGAGATTTGGGCCCGGCGGAGCTGTTTTTT; CDR3 protein: CASNRDLGPAELFF; D gene: -; clone size: -; V gene: TRBV19; J gene: TRBJ2-2
CDR3 DNA: TGTGCCATCAGTAGATTTTCAGCCGATACGCAGTATTTT; CDR3 protein: CAISRFSADTQYF; D gene: -; clone size: -; V gene: TRBV10-3; J gene: TRBJ2-3
CDR3 DNA: TGTGCCAGCAGGCCCCGAGGCACGGGGGGACACTTCTCCCAGTACTTC; CDR3 protein: CASRPRGTGGHFSQYF; D gene: -; clone size: -; V gene: TRBV6-2/TRBV6-3; J gene: TRBJ2-5
CDR3 DNA: TGCAGTGCTAGGGGCCAGGCACCCGGCACCTACAATGAGCAGTTCTTC; CDR3 protein: CSARGQAPGTYNEQFF; D gene: -; clone size: -; V gene: TRBV20-1; J gene: TRBJ2-1
CDR3 DNA: TGTGCCAGCTCACCCCTACAGGCTACGCCAGGCAATGAGCAGTTCTTC; CDR3 protein: CASSPLQATPGNEQFF; D gene: -; clone size: few; V gene: TRBV18; J gene: TRBJ2-1
CDR3 DNA: TGTGCCAGCAGTACGGAGGGTAGCGGGAGCGTTAATGAGCAGTTCTTC; CDR3 protein: CASSTEGSGSVNEQFF; D gene: TRBD2; clone size: -; V gene: TRBV2; J gene: TRBJ2-1
CDR3 DNA: TGTGCCAGCAGCTTAGACAGCTTTAGTGGTTCACCCCTCCACTTT; CDR3 protein: CASSLDSFSGSPLHF; D gene: -; clone size: few; V gene: TRBV7-6; J gene: TRBJ1-6
CDR3 DNA: TGTGCCAGCACTAAACGGGGCGGTTACGAGCAGTACTTC; CDR3 protein: CASTKRGGYEQYF; D gene: -; clone size: few; V gene: TRBV2; J gene: TRBJ2-7
CDR3 DNA: TGTGCCAGCAGCAAAGATCTCGCGGGGGGGGGGTTTAATGAGCAGTTCTTC; CDR3 protein: CASSKDLAGGGFNEQFF; D gene: -; clone size: once; V gene: TRBV21-1; J gene: TRBJ2-1
CDR3 DNA: TGCGCCAGCAGCATGGTGCCCTCGTCAGATACGCAGTATTTT; CDR3 protein: CASSMVPSSDTQYF; D gene: -; clone size: -; V gene: TRBV5-1; J gene: TRBJ2-3
CDR3 DNA: TGTGCCAGCAGTGGCGGCGAGGGAGGGTATGGCTACACCTTC; CDR3 protein: CASSGGEGGYGYTF; D gene: -; clone size: many; V gene: TRBV6-1; J gene: TRBJ1-2
CDR3 DNA: TGTGCCAGCAGCGCGACAGGGCCTGGAAACACCATATATTTT; CDR3 protein: CASSATGPGNTIYF; D gene: TRBD1; clone size: -; V gene: TRBV7-2; J gene: TRBJ1-3
CDR3 DNA: TGTGCCAGCAGCGCGACTTGGGGGGCGAACACCGGGGAGCTGTTTTTT; CDR3 protein: CASSATWGANTGELFF; D gene: -; clone size: -; V gene: TRBV2; J gene: TRBJ2-2
CDR3 DNA: TGCGCCAGCAGCTTGGGCGACACGGGCAATGAGCAGTTCTTC; CDR3 protein: CASSLGDTGNEQFF; D gene: -; clone size: few; V gene: TRBV5-1; J gene: TRBJ2-1
CDR3 DNA: TGTGCCAGCAGCTTAGGCGCCGGGCCCCACTACAATGAGCAGTTCTTC; CDR3 protein: CASSLGAGPHYNEQFF; D gene: -; clone size: -; V gene: TRBV13; J gene: TRBJ2-1
CDR3 DNA: TGCAGTGCTACGGGACTAGCGGGAGAAAAAGAGACCCAGTACTTC; CDR3 protein: CSATGLAGEKETQYF; D gene: TRBD2; clone size: -; V gene: TRBV20-1; J gene: TRBJ2-5
CDR3 DNA: TGCGCCAGCAGCGACCGAGGCGAGCAGTACTTC; CDR3 protein: CASSDRGEQYF; D gene: -; clone size: few; V gene: TRBV5-1; J gene: TRBJ2-7
CDR3 DNA: TGTGCCAGTAGACAGGCGGCGAACACTGAAGCTTTCTTT; CDR3 protein: CASRQAANTEAFF; D gene: -; clone size: few; V gene: TRBV2; J gene: TRBJ1-1
CDR3 DNA: TGTGCCAGCAGTACGACTGGGGAGACCCAGTACTTC; CDR3 protein: CASSTTGETQYF; D gene: -; clone size: few; V gene: TRBV12-3/TRBV12-4; J gene: TRBJ2-5
CDR3 DNA: TGTGCCAGCAGTTTTGACAGGAGCTCCTACAATGAGCAGTTCTTC; CDR3 protein: CASSFDRSSYNEQFF; D gene: -; clone size: few; V gene: TRBV6-5; J gene: TRBJ2-1
CDR3 DNA: TGCAGTGCTAGAGTGGCTAGCGGGAGCACAGATACGCAGTATTTT; CDR3 protein: CSARVASGSTDTQYF; D gene: TRBD2; clone size: -; V gene: TRBV20-1; J gene: TRBJ2-3
CDR3 DNA: TGCAGCGTTGAGGTAGGGAACAGGGGCTATCTACGGAATGAGCAGTTCTTC; CDR3 protein: CSVEVGNRGYLRNEQFF; D gene: TRBD1; clone size: few; V gene: TRBV29-1; J gene: TRBJ2-1
CDR3 DNA: TGTGCCATCAGTTTAGCGGGAGCAGTGGACGAGCAGTACTTC; CDR3 protein: CAISLAGAVDEQYF; D gene: TRBD2; clone size: -; V gene: TRBV10-3; J gene: TRBJ2-7
CDR3 DNA: TGTGCCAGCAGCCTAGGACAGGGAGGCGCCGGGGAGCTGTTTTTT; CDR3 protein: CASSLGQGGAGELFF; D gene: TRBD1; clone size: -; V gene: TRBV25-1; J gene: TRBJ2-2
CDR3 DNA: TGTGCCACCAGCAGAGTGGCTATCTTAAACCACGAGCAGTACTTC; CDR3 protein: CATSRVAILNHEQYF; D gene: -; clone size: once; V gene: TRBV15; J gene: TRBJ2-7
CDR3 DNA: TGTGCCAGCAGTTCCCTACTGGGGATATCCTACAATGAGCAGTTCTTC; CDR3 protein: CASSSLLGISYNEQFF; D gene: -; clone size: -; V gene: TRBV28; J gene: TRBJ2-1
CDR3 DNA: TGTGCCAGCAGTTTGAACAGACTAGCGAGTGAGCAGTTCTTC; CDR3 protein: CASSLNRLASEQFF; D gene: TRBD2; clone size: -; V gene: TRBV12-3/TRBV12-4; J gene: TRBJ2-1
CDR3 DNA: TGTGCCAGCAGCGTGACTCCGGGAAACCAAGAGACCCAGTACTTC; CDR3 protein: CASSVTPGNQETQYF; D gene: -; clone size: once; V gene: TRBV9; J gene: TRBJ2-5
CDR3 DNA: TGTGCCAGCAGACGTCCGGGACTTATACAAGAGACCCAGTACTTC; CDR3 protein: CASRRPGLIQETQYF; D gene: -; clone size: many; V gene: TRBV12-3/TRBV12-4; J gene: TRBJ2-5
CDR3 DNA: TGCGCCAGCAGCTTGGATTCTAGCGGGGGGAGGGAGCAGTTCTTC; CDR3 protein: CASSLDSSGGREQFF; D gene: TRBD2; clone size: -; V gene: TRBV5-1; J gene: TRBJ2-1
CDR3 DNA: TGTGCCAGCAGTGACCCGAACACTGAAGCTTTCTTT; CDR3 protein: CASSDPNTEAFF; D gene: -; clone size: -; V gene: TRBV6-2/TRBV6-3; J gene: TRBJ1-1
CDR3 DNA: TGCAGCGTTGAACAGGCAGGGCTCTCCTACAATGAGCAGTTCTTC; CDR3 protein: CSVEQAGLSYNEQFF; D gene: -; clone size: -; V gene: TRBV29-1; J gene: TRBJ2-1
CDR3 DNA: TGTGCCAGCAGCCATTCGACTAGCAGGAGCTACGAGCAGTACTTC; CDR3 protein: CASSHSTSRSYEQYF; D gene: TRBD2; clone size: -; V gene: TRBV3-1; J gene: TRBJ2-7